This TCR beta chain emerged from a study of cytomegalovirus exposure and HLA in healthy donors. Study overall: Membership in the Caucasian-associated ancestry cluster was found for 81% of approximately 430 genotyped donors.

Donors in the study were healthy people who gave bone marrow. Germline loops: CDR1 SGHDT, CDR2 YYEEEE. The CDR3 has 16 residues. Trimming cost V 6 bases and J 2 bases, with 18 bases left between them. Study-wide results and caveats: It was confirmed in vitro that three of the CMV-associated chains were specific for CMV antigens.

PCR employed 60 Vbeta and 13 Jbeta primers. Sequenced by immunoSEQ multiplex PCR; TCRdb stores in-frame clones only, minus some. The sample has approximately 190,000 clones, more than 80% seen once; the top ten hold around 2.8%. Concerning this clone itself: Its antigen remains unknown.

This chain uses TRBV5-6 with TRBJ1-3, with D tentatively TRBD1 (6 bases). The sequenced sample consisted of PBMCs. The TCR sequence derives from a woman aged 50 to 60 in good health and CMV-seropositive. The CDR3 coding sequence is TGTGCCAGCACCAGAGGTCAGGGGCTCGCTGGAAACACCATATATTTT. This gives the protein CASTRGQGLAGNTIYF.